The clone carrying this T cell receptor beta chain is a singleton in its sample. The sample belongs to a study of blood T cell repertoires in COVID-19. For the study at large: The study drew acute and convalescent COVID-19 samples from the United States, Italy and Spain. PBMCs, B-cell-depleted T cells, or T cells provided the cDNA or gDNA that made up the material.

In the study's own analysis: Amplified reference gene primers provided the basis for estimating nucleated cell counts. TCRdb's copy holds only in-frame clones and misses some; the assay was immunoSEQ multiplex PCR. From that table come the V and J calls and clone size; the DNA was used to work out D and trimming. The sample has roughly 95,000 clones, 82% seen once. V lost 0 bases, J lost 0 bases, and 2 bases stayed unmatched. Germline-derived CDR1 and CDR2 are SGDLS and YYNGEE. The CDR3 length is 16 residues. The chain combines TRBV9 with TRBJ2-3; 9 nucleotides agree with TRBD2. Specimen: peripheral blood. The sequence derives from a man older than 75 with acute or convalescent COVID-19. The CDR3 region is CASSVGLAASTDTQYF. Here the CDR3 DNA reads TGTGCCAGCAGCGTAGGACTAGCGGCGAGCACAGATACGCAGTATTTT. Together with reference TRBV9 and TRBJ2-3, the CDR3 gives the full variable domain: DSGVTQTPKHLITATGQRVTLRCSPRSGDLSVYWYQQSLDQGLQFLIQYYNGEERAKGNILERFSAQQFPDLHSELNLSSLELGDSALYFCASSVGLAASTDTQYFGPGTRLTVL.